This T cell receptor beta chain was found in a study of vaccination and CD4 T cells after COVID-19. Study in general: Cells were stimulated with overlapping spike peptides from SARS-CoV-2, HCoV-NL63, HCoV-OC43 and HCoV-229E.

CDR3 length equals 14 residues. V was trimmed by 3 bases and J by 0 bases, leaving 6 bases between them. Germline V gene lookup returns CDR1 MNHEY and CDR2 SVGEGT. As regards this clonotype: Its matching antigen is unknown.

Cultured CD4+ T cell DNA underwent sequencing with the Oncomine TCR Beta short-read assay. A single record per CDR3 protein comes from TCRdb applying MiXCR to the PCR reads. The sample lists about 14,000 distinct CDR3 sequences, approximately 49% seen once, with roughly 10% in the top ten. Treatment reported: 10-day PBMC culture with coronavirus spike peptide pools or control peptides (ViraFEST assay). ViraFEST used peptide pools to expand antigen-specific T cells before TCR sequencing. This clonotype was obtained from a human donor who had recovered from COVID-19. The starting material was CD4+ T cells from blood, cultured in vitro, obtained before SARS-CoV-2 vaccination. The rearrangement joins TRBV6-2 or TRBV6-3 to TRBJ1-5, with no clear D. CDR3 protein: CASSYMGSNQPQHF. CDR3 DNA: TGTGCCAGCAGTTATATGGGTAGCAATCAGCCCCAGCATTTT.